This T cell receptor beta chain was profiled in a study of T cell responses to AZD1222 COVID-19 vaccine. Clones were sequenced by immunoSEQ multiplex PCR, and TCRdb holds only the in-frame ones, with some missing. The table has some 69,000 clones, less than 90% seen once; the top ten hold approximately 19%. Regarding this clone: Antigen unknown.

General study findings and limits: Repertoires were sampled only after the peak T cell response.

This CDR3 has 10 amino acids. With 2 bases removed from V and 6 bases from J, the gap between germline ends came to 4 bases. Germline V CDR1 and CDR2: SQVTM, ANQGSEA. The chain joins TRBV29-1 to TRBJ1-2, with D unresolved. This TCR was sampled from an adult in good health. The source was peripheral blood, collected on day 0 of AZD1222 vaccination. The CDR3 here is CSVELNGYTF. CDR3 nucleotides: TGCAGCGTTGAACTTAATGGCTACACCTTC.